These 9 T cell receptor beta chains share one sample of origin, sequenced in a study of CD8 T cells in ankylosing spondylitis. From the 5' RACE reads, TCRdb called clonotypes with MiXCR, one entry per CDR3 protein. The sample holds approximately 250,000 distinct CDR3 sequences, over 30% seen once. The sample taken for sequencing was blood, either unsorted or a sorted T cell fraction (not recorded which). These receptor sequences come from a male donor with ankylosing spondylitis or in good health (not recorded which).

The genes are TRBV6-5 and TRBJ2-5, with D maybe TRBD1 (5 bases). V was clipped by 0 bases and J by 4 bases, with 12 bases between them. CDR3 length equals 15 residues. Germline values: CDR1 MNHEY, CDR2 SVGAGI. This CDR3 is CASSYSQGLGETQYF. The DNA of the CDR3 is TGTGCCAGCAGTTACTCCCAGGGCTTAGGAGAGACCCAGTACTTC.

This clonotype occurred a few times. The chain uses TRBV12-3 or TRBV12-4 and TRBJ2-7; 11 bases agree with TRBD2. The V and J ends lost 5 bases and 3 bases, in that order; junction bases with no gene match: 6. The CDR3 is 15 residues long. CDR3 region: CASSLLAGGLYEQYF. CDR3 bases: TGTGCCAGCAGTCTTCTAGCGGGGGGACTCTACGAGCAGTACTTC.

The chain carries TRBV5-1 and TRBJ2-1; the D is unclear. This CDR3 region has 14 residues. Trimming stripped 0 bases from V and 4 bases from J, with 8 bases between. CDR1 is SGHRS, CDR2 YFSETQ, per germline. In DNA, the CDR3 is TGCGCCAGCAGCTTGGCGTCTAGTTACAATGAGCAGTTCTTC. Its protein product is CASSLASSYNEQFF.

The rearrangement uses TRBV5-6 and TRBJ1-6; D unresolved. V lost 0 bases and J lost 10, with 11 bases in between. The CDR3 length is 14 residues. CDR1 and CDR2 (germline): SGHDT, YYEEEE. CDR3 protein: CASSLDSGYSPLHF. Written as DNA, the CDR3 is TGTGCCAGCAGCTTGGACAGCGGATACTCACCCCTCCACTTT.

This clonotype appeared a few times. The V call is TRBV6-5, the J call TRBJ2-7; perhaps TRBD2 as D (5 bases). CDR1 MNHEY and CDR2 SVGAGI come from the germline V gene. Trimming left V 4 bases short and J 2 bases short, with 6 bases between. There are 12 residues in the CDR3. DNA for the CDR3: TGTGCCAGCAGTTTCGGGACCTACGAGCAGTACTTC. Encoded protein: CASSFGTYEQYF.

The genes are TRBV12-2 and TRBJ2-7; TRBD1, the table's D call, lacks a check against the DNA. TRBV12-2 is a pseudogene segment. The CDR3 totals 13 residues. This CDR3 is CASRFKTGYEQYF. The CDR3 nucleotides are TGTGCAAGTCGCTTTAAAACAGGGTACGAGCAGTACTTC.

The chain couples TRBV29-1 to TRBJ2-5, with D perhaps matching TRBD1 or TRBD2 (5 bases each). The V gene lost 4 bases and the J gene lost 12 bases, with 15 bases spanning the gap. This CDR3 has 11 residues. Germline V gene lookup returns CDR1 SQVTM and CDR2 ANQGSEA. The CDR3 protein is CSVVDRGVKYF. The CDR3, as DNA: TGCAGCGTTGTAGACAGAGGGGTTAAGTACTTC.

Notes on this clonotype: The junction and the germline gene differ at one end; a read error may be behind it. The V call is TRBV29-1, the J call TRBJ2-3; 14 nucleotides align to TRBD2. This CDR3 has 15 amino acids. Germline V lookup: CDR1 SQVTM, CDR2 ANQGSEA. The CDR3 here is CSVGLAGGRTGTQYF. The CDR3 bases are TGCAGCGTTGGACTAGCGGGGGGGCGTACAGGTACGCAGTATTTT.

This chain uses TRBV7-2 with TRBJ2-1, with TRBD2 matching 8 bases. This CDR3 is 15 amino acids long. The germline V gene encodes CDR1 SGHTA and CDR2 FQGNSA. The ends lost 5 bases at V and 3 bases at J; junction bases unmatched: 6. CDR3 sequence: CASSPGGAGYNEQFF. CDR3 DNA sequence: TGTGCCAGCAGCCCCGGGGGGGCCGGCTACAATGAGCAGTTCTTC.